The present TCR beta chain was sequenced within a study of T cells after yellow fever vaccination. Between the trimmed V and J ends, which lost 6 bases and 4 bases, there was a span of 15 bases. CDR1 DFQATT and CDR2 SNEGSKA come from the germline V gene (reference sequence). The CDR3 spans 13 residues. 5'RACE template switching added a universal primer site and UMIs to TCR cDNA. TCRdb re-called the 5' RACE reads with MiXCR, one entry per CDR3 protein. The sample records approximately 600,000 distinct CDR3 sequences, over 9% being singletons. The genes are TRBV20-1 and TRBJ1-1; D uncertain. The sequenced sample was PBMCs, obtained on the day of the yellow fever booster vaccination. This TCR was sampled from a man aged 25 to 40 who received the YFV17D yellow fever vaccine. The CDR3 reads CSALWREGTEAFF. The CDR3 DNA is TGCAGTGCCCTTTGGAGGGAGGGCACTGAAGCTTTCTTT.